The source of this T cell receptor (beta chain) is a study of cytomegalovirus exposure and HLA in healthy donors. The length of the CDR3 is 16 residues. From germline, CDR1 is LNHNV and CDR2 YYDKDF (reference sequence). Between the trimmed V and J ends, which lost 1 base and 0 bases, there was a span of 12 bases. Primers for the PCR totalled 60 Vbeta and 13 Jbeta. Sequenced by immunoSEQ multiplex PCR; TCRdb stores in-frame clones only, minus some. The sample has about 160,000 clones, approximately 80% seen once; the top ten hold roughly 6.3%. The sample taken for sequencing was PBMCs. The clonotype was recovered from a male donor in good health and CMV-seropositive. V and J are TRBV15 and TRBJ1-1; D may be TRBD1 (6 bases). CDR3 sequence (DNA): TGTGCCACCAGCAGAGCTCCAGGGGCTATGAACACTGAAGCTTTCTTT. Its translation: CATSRAPGAMNTEAFF.